This T cell receptor (beta chain) was captured in a study of identical twins. Study-wide results and caveats: Twins' excess sharing was less marked for out-of-frame beta sequences. Insertions were reduced in abundant cord blood beta clonotypes but not in memory repertoires.

All of the donors were Caucasians in good health. Through template switching, a universal primer site was introduced, and the cDNA contained unique molecular identifiers. TCRdb processed the 5' RACE reads anew with MiXCR; each CDR3 protein has one entry. Of roughly 710,000 distinct CDR3 sequences in the sample, around 5.7% were seen once. V gave up 2 bases and J gave up 7 bases, with 7 bases separating them. The CDR3 extends over 11 amino acids. CDR1 and CDR2 from the germline V gene are DFQATT and SNEGSKA (reference sequence). This clonotype was recorded at least ten times. Antigen unknown. Source material: naive T cells sorted from blood. This rearrangement joins TRBV20-1 to TRBJ2-3; D uncertain. The receptor was isolated from a man between 18 and 29 years old in good health. The CDR3 sequence: CSARWQNTQYF. CDR3 sequence (DNA): TGCAGTGCTAGATGGCAGAATACGCAGTATTTT.